Following are 2 T cell receptor beta chains from one sample sequenced in a study of tumor and adjacent non-tumor tissue in lung cancer. TCRbeta libraries were built with three rounds of nested PCR, modified from ARM-PCR. TCRdb processed the multiplex PCR reads anew with MiXCR; each CDR3 protein has one entry. The sample contains some 200,000 distinct CDR3 sequences, roughly 70% of which appear only once. No cell sorting was done before RNA was extracted from the tissue. The sequenced sample was lung tumor tissue. Every receptor here comes from a man aged 60 to 75 with non-small cell lung cancer.

Regarding this clonotype: This sequence may be a read error, since a much larger clone differs from it by one base. The V call is TRBV7-8, the J call TRBJ1-5, with TRBD1 identical over 8 bases. CDR1 is SGHVS and CDR2 is FQNEAQ in the germline V gene. The V gene end was trimmed by 5 bases and the J gene end by 9 bases; junction bases not matched to a gene: 9. The CDR3 totals 14 residues. The CDR3 loop is CASSLQQGEGPQHF. The CDR3 DNA reads as TGTGCCAGCAGCCTACAACAGGGGGAAGGGCCCCAGCATTTT.

Regarding this clonotype: With a much larger clone just one base away, this may be a read error. The CDR3 ends on some other residue instead of the conserved phenylalanine or tryptophan, so this is likely a read error. The chain couples TRBV6-2 or TRBV6-3 to TRBJ2-1, with D possibly TRBD2 on 5 matching bases. CDR1 MNHEY and CDR2 SVGEGT come from the germline V gene. This CDR3 region has 15 residues. V was clipped by 5 bases and J by 6 bases, with 17 bases between them. The CDR3 is CASSLRGLGGNEQFY. DNA of the CDR3: TGTGCCAGCAGTCTACGAGGGCTAGGTGGCAATGAGCAGTTCTAC.